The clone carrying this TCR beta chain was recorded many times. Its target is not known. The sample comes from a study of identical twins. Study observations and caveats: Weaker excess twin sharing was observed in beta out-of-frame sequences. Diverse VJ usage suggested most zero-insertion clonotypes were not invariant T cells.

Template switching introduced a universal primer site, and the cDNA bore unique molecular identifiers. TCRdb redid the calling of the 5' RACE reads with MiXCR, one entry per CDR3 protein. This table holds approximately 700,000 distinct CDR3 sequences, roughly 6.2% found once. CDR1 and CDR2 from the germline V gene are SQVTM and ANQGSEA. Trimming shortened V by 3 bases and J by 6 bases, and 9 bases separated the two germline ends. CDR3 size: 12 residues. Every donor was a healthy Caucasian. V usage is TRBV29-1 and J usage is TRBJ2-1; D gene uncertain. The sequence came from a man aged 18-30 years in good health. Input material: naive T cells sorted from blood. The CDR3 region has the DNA TGCAGCGTTGATTCAGGCCGCAATGAGCAGTTCTTC. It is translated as CSVDSGRNEQFF.